These T cell receptor beta chains were read from a single sample in a study of beta chain features in type 1 diabetes. Generated by immunoSEQ multiplex PCR, the TCRdb table keeps only in-frame clones and is missing some. In the table there are under 950,000 clones, roughly 17% of which are singletons. The sequencing sample was made of naive CD4+ T cells from blood. The receptors were gathered from a woman aged 18-29 years in good health. The CDR3 runs from the conserved cysteine through the conserved F or W. D genes are given only for firm matches. Clone size is stated in some rows and not others, as once, few, many or a class when expanded.

clone_size j_call cdr3_length d_call v_call cdr3_aa cdr3_nt
few TRBJ2-2 15 . TRBV28 CASSTAGTPTGELFF TGTGCCAGCAGTACCGCCGGGACCCCCACCGGGGAGCTGTTTTTT
. TRBJ2-1 14 . TRBV28 CAGQSGPSTREQFF TGTGCCGGACAGAGCGGGCCCTCCACCCGTGAGCAGTTCTTC
. TRBJ2-7 14 . TRBV19 CASSITDFSYEQYF TGTGCCAGTAGTATTACAGACTTCTCCTACGAGCAGTACTTC
. TRBJ1-1 11 . TRBV10-3 CAISEFGEAFF TGTGCCATCAGTGAGTTCGGTGAAGCTTTCTTT
. TRBJ2-1 14 . TRBV28 CASSLVDRNNEQFF TGTGCCAGCAGTTTAGTGGACAGAAACAATGAGCAGTTCTTC
few TRBJ1-6 17 . TRBV27 CASSRAPGSDYNSPLHF TGTGCCAGCAGTCGAGCACCGGGATCCGACTATAATTCACCCCTCCACTTT
. TRBJ1-1 15 . TRBV12-5 CASGLVSGNKTEAFF TGTGCTAGTGGTTTGGTATCAGGGAATAAGACTGAAGCTTTCTTT
. TRBJ2-1 11 . TRBV28 CASRTYNEQFF TGTGCCAGCAGGACATACAATGAGCAGTTCTTC
few TRBJ2-4 16 . TRBV7-9 CASSRLSLLAKNIQYF TGTGCCAGCAGCAGACTAAGCCTGCTAGCCAAAAACATTCAGTACTTC
few TRBJ2-7 17 . TRBV4-3 CASSQDRFRGSIYEQYF TGCGCCAGCAGCCAAGACCGTTTTCGGGGGAGTATCTACGAGCAGTACTTC
. TRBJ2-2 14 . TRBV11-2 CASSGRQNTGELFF TGTGCCAGCAGCGGCCGACAGAACACCGGGGAGCTGTTTTTT
. TRBJ2-1 15 . TRBV7-2 CASSLFGSSYNEQFF TGTGCCAGCAGCTTATTCGGGAGCTCCTACAATGAGCAGTTCTTC
few TRBJ2-3 12 . TRBV29-1 CSVEVSGLTQYF TGCAGCGTTGAAGTTTCGGGGTTAACGCAGTATTTT
. TRBJ1-3 11 . TRBV20-1 CSSGIGNTIYF TGCAGTTCCGGGATCGGAAACACCATATATTTT
few TRBJ2-7 18 TRBD1 TRBV7-9 CASSSWTGGGSLAYEQYF TGTGCCAGCAGCTCCTGGACAGGGGGCGGGAGTTTGGCCTACGAGCAGTACTTC
. TRBJ1-1 12 . TRBV29-1 CSVDRASTEAFF TGCAGCGTGGACAGAGCTAGCACTGAAGCTTTCTTT
. TRBJ2-3 16 TRBD1 TRBV7-2 CASSLGFRGPGDTQYF TGTGCCAGCAGCTTAGGTTTCAGGGGGCCTGGAGATACGCAGTATTTT
few TRBJ1-1 14 . TRBV28 CASSSPGTPTEAFF TGTGCCAGCAGTTCACCCGGGACACCGACTGAAGCTTTCTTT
. TRBJ1-2 13 . TRBV7-9 CASSSPWNYGYTF TGTGCCAGCAGCTCCCCCTGGAACTATGGCTACACCTTC
. TRBJ2-1 14 . TRBV15 CATSRDWALNEQFF TGTGCCACCAGCAGAGATTGGGCTCTTAATGAGCAGTTCTTC
. TRBJ2-6 17 TRBD2 TRBV10-2 CASRGGSESSGANVLTF TGCGCCAGCAGGGGGGGGTCAGAAAGCTCTGGGGCCAACGTCCTGACTTTC
. TRBJ1-1 15 . TRBV28 CASSLSGGLNTEAFF TGTGCCAGCAGTTTATCCGGGGGCTTGAACACTGAAGCTTTCTTT